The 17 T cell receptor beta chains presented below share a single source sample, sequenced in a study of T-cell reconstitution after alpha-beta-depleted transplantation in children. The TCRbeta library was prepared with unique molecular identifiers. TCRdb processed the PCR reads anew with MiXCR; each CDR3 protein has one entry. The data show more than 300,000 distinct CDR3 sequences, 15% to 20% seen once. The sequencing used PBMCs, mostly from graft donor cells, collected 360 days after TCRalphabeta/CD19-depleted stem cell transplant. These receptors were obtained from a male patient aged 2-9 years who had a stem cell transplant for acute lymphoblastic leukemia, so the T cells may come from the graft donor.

The CDR3 is CASSRTWTDYEQYF. In nucleotides, the CDR3 is TGTGCCAGCAGCCGCACCTGGACAGACTACGAGCAGTACTTC. V gene TRBV7-2 combines with J gene TRBJ2-7; D perhaps matches TRBD1 (6 bases). CDR3 length: 14 amino acids. CDR1 SGHTA and CDR2 FQGNSA come from the germline V gene. Trimming shortened V by 5 bases and J by 3 bases, and 14 bases separated the two germline ends.

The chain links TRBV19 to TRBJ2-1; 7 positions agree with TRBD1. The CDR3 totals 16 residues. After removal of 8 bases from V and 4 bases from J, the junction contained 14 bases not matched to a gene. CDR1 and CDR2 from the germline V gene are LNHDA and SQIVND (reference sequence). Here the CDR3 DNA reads TGTGCCAGTGGAAGACCCGGGACAGTCTCTTACAATGAGCAGTTCTTC. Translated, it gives CASGRPGTVSYNEQFF.

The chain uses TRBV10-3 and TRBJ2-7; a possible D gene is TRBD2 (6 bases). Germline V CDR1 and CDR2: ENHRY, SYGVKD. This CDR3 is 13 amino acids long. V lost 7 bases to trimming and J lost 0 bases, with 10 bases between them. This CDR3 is CAIKGSGSYEQYF. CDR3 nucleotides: TGTGCCATCAAGGGTAGCGGCTCCTACGAGCAGTACTTC.

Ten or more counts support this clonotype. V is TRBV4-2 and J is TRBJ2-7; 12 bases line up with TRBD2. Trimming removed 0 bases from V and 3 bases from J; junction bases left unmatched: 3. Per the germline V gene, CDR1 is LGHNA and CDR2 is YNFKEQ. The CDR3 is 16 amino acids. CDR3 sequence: CASSQDRTSGNYEQYF. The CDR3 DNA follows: TGTGCCAGCAGCCAAGATCGGACTAGCGGGAACTACGAGCAGTACTTC.

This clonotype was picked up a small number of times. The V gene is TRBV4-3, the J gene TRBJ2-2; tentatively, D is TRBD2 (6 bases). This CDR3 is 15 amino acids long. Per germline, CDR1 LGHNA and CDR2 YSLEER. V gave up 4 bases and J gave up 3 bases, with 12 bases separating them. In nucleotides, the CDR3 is TGCGCCAGCAGCCCTCGGAGGGCCGACACCGGGGAGCTGTTTTTT. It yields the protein CASSPRRADTGELFF.

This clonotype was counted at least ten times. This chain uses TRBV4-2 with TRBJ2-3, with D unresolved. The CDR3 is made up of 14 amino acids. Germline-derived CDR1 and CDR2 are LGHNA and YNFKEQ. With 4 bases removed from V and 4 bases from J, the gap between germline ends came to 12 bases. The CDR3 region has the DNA TGTGCCAGCAGCCCGAACTCTAGAGCAGATACGCAGTATTTT. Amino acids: CASSPNSRADTQYF.

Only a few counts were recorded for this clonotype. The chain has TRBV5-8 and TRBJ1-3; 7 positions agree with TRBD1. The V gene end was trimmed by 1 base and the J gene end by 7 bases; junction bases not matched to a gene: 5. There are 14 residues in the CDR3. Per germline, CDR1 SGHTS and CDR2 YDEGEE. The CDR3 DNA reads TGTGCCAGCAGCTTGCTAGGCAGGGGGAACACCATATATTTT. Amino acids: CASSLLGRGNTIYF.

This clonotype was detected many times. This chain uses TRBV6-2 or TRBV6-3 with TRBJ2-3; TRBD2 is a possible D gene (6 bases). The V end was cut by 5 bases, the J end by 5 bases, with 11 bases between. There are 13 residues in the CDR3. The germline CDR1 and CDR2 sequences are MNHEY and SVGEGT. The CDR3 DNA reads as TGTGCCAGCAGTCACCGGCGGGAAGATACGCAGTATTTT. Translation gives CASSHRREDTQYF.

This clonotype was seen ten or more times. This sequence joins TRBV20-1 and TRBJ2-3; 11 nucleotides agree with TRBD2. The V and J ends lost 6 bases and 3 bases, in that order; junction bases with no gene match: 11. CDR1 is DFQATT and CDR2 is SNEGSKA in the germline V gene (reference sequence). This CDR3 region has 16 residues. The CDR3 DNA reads TGCAGTGCCGGGGTTCCATGGACTAGCGGGACAGATACGCAGTATTTT. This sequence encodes CSAGVPWTSGTDTQYF.

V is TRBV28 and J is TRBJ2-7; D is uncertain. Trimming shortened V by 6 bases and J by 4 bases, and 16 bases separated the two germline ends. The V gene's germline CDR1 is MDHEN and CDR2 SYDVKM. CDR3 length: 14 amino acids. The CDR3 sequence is CASSRPTFGYEQYF. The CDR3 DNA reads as TGTGCCAGCAGCCGCCCAACTTTCGGTTACGAGCAGTACTTC.

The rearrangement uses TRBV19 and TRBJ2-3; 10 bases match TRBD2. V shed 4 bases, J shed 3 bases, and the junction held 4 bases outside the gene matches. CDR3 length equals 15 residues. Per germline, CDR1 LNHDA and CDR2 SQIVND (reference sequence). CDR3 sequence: CASSTSGSQTDTQYF. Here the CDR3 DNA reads TGTGCCAGTAGTACTAGCGGGAGTCAGACAGATACGCAGTATTTT.

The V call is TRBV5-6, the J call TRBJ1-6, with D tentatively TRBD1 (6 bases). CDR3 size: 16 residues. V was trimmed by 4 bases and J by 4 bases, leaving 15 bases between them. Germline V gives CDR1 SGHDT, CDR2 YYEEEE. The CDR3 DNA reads TGTGCCAGCAGCCCGAGCGGGGGCCAGTATAATTCACCCCTCCACTTT. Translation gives CASSPSGGQYNSPLHF.

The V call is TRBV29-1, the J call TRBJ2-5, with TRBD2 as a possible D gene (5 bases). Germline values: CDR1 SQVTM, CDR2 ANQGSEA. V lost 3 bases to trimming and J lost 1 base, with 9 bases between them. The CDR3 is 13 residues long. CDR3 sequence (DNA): TGCAGCGTTGATTGGAGGTCCCAAGAGACCCAGTACTTC. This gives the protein CSVDWRSQETQYF.

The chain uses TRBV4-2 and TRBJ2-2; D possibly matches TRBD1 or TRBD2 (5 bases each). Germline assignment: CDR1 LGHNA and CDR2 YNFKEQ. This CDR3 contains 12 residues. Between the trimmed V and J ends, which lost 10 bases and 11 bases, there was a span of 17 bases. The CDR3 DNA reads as TGTGCCATCGGCCCGGGGCTTGGCGAGCTGTTTTTT. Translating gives CAIGPGLGELFF.

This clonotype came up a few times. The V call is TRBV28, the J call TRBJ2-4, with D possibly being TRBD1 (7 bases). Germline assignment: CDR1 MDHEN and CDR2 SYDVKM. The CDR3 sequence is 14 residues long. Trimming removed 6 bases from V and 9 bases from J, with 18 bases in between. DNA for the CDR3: TGTGCCAGCAGGACAGGGTTCCTCGGGGGCATTCAGTACTTC. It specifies CASRTGFLGGIQYF.

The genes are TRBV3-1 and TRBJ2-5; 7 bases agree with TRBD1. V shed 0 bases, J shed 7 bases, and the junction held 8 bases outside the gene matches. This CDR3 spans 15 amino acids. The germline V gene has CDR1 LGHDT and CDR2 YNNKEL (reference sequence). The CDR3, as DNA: TGTGCCAGCAGCCAAGATCGGACAGGTCGATCGACCCAGTACTTC. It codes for CASSQDRTGRSTQYF.

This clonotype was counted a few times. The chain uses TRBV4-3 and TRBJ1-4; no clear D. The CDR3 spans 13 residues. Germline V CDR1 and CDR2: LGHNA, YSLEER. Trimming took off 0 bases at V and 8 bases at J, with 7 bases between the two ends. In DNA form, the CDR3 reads TGCGCCAGCAGCCAAGATCTGGAGGAAAAACTGTTTTTT. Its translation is CASSQDLEEKLFF.